These 8 T cell receptor beta chains were all obtained from the same sample, sequenced in a study of shared clonotypes between healthy human individuals. Clones were read by immunoSEQ multiplex PCR, and TCRdb kept only the in-frame ones, dropping some. The sample has approximately 2,300,000 clones; 80% to 95% are singletons. Sequencing was performed on naive CD4+ T cells from PBMCs. The subset was: CD45RA+ positively selected. Every receptor here comes from a man aged 18 to 30 in good health. Some clones in this sample may be carry-over from other donors' samples.

This clone is a singleton in its sample. The V call is TRBV11-3, the J call TRBJ1-5; D possibly corresponds to TRBD1 (6 bases). Germline V CDR1 and CDR2: SGHNT, YENEEA. V was clipped by 5 bases and J by 1 base, with 15 bases between them. The CDR3 totals 16 residues. The chain's CDR3 is CASSLRQARSNQPQHF. CDR3 bases: TGTGCCAGCAGCCTCAGACAGGCCCGGAGCAATCAGCCCCAGCATTTT.

As concerns this clone: Other DNA sequences in this sample translate to the same CDR3. The CDR3 is CASSQDRAGNYGYTF. CDR3 sequence (DNA): TGTGCCAGCAGCCAAGATCGGGCAGGGAACTATGGCTACACCTTC. The chain uses TRBV4-2 and TRBJ1-2; D is perhaps TRBD1 (5 bases). This CDR3 has 15 residues. Germline assignment: CDR1 LGHNA and CDR2 YNFKEQ. V lost 0 bases and J lost 2, with 10 bases in between.

CDR3 amino acids: CASRLTGTANTGELFF. The CDR3 DNA reads TGTGCCAGCAGGCTAACCGGGACAGCGAACACCGGGGAGCTGTTTTTT. The chain recombines TRBV5-8 with TRBJ2-2; 7 bases agree with TRBD1. This CDR3 contains 16 residues. CDR1 is SGHTS and CDR2 is YDEGEE in the germline V gene. The trim removed 5 bases at V and 0 bases at J, leaving 7 bases unmatched. The full variable domain, completed using reference TRBV5-8 and TRBJ2-2, is EAGVTQSPTHLIKTRGQQATLRCSPISGHTSVYWYQQALGLGLQFLLWYDEGEERNRGNFPPRFSGRQFPNYSSELNVNALELEDSALYLCASRLTGTANTGELFFGEGSRLTVL.

The V gene is TRBV30, the J gene TRBJ2-7; D is ambiguous. Per germline, CDR1 GTSNPN and CDR2 SVGIG (reference sequence). The CDR3 covers 11 residues. The V end was cut by 1 base, the J end by 5 bases, with 6 bases between. The CDR3 DNA reads as TGTGCCTGGAGTGAGGCCCACGAGCAGTACTTC. This codes for CAWSEAHEQYF.

The rearrangement uses TRBV10-3 and TRBJ2-3; 8 bases align to TRBD1. The CDR3 contains 14 residues. The J segment lost 4 bases and the V segment lost 4 bases, leaving 4 bases of the junction unmatched. The germline V gene has CDR1 ENHRY and CDR2 SYGVKD. CDR3 nucleotides: TGTGCCATCAGTGCGGACAGGGCGCCAGATACGCAGTATTTT. Translation gives CAISADRAPDTQYF.

Comments on this clone: Other DNA sequences in the same sample also yield this CDR3. The gene calls are TRBV20-1 and TRBJ1-2; D is unclear. V was pared by 3 bases and J by 6 bases, with 5 bases between. This CDR3 contains 10 residues. CDR1 is DFQATT, CDR2 SNEGSKA, per germline (reference sequence). CDR3 sequence reads: CSARENGYTF. The CDR3, as DNA: TGCAGTGCTAGGGAGAATGGCTACACCTTC.

This clone showed up just once. Other DNA sequences in the same sample also yield this CDR3. The rearrangement links TRBV18 to TRBJ2-5; D call uncertain. Trimming removed 2 bases at V and 4 bases at J, with 8 bases between. Per germline, CDR1 KGHSH and CDR2 LQKENI. There are 13 residues in the CDR3. CDR3 loop: CASSPGVGETQYF. CDR3 DNA sequence: TGTGCCAGCTCACCAGGGGTCGGAGAGACCCAGTACTTC. Drawing the rest from reference TRBV18 and TRBJ2-5, the complete variable domain is NAGVMQNPRHLVRRRGQEARLRCSPMKGHSHVYWYRQLPEEGLKFMVYLQKENIIDESGMPKERFSAEFPKEGPSILRIQQVVRGDSAAYFCASSPGVGETQYFGPGTRLLVL.

The chain links TRBV6-4 to TRBJ2-2; D is possibly TRBD2 (6 bases). V lost 2 bases, J lost 7 bases, and 14 bases lay in between. Looked up from germline, CDR1 is MRHNA and CDR2 is SNTAGT. The CDR3 length is 15 residues. Here the CDR3 reads CASSDPSKGGGELFF. The CDR3 coding sequence is TGTGCCAGCAGTGACCCGTCGAAGGGAGGCGGGGAGCTGTTTTTT.